The sequence of this T cell receptor (beta chain) was determined in a study of response to subunit inactivated influenza vaccine. TCRdb fed the RT-PCR reads into MiXCR, producing one record per CDR3 protein. The sample lists about 700,000 distinct CDR3 sequences; around 14% were seen once. Study-level points and caveats: Authors suggested few new T cells are recruited by each seasonal influenza vaccination.

Of note for this clonotype: Its antigen is not identified.

The clonotype was recovered from a man in his fifties or sixties who received an inactivated influenza vaccine. Sequenced here: PBMCs from blood, sampled less than 15 days before vaccination.

This CDR3 reads CASSLVAQGPRYTQYF. The CDR3 region has the DNA TGTGCCAGCAGCTTAGTCGCACAGGGTCCTAGGTATACGCAGTATTTT. The chain couples TRBV7-2 to TRBJ2-3; D is perhaps TRBD1 (6 bases). Per germline, CDR1 SGHTA and CDR2 FQGNSA. Trimming left V 1 base short and J 7 bases short, with 18 bases between. CDR3 length: 16 residues.